One and the same sample provided the 29 T cell receptor beta chains below, sequenced in a study of T cells in Graves' hyperthyroidism and ophthalmopathy. TCR beta CDR3 sequences were amplified from RNA transcripts. The TCR CDR3 first-round RT-PCR relied on the HTBI primer set. TCRdb analysed the multiplex PCR reads with MiXCR anew, one entry per CDR3 protein. The sample has about 600,000 distinct CDR3 sequences; approximately 14% are singletons. Sequencing was carried out using blood. These receptors originate from a woman aged 18 to 35 with Graves' ophthalmopathy.

In this sample, this clonotype turned up many times. The rearrangement links TRBV10-3 to TRBJ2-1; D is undetermined. Looked up from germline, CDR1 is ENHRY and CDR2 is SYGVKD. V shed 7 bases and J shed 0 bases, with 7 bases lying between them. The CDR3 loop spans 13 amino acids. In nucleotides, the CDR3 is TGTGCCATCAAGGACGGCTCCTACAATGAGCAGTTCTTC. This encodes CAIKDGSYNEQFF.

This clonotype was observed a few times. The chain couples TRBV14 to TRBJ2-5, with 8 bases identical to TRBD1. V gave up 5 bases and J gave up 1 base; unmatched junction bases: 6. The CDR3 is 15 residues long. Germline assignment: CDR1 SGHDN and CDR2 FVKESK. The CDR3, as DNA: TGTGCCAGCAGCTCCAGGGGGCAAATCCAAGAGACCCAGTACTTC. This encodes CASSSRGQIQETQYF. Variable domain in full (rest from reference TRBV14 and TRBJ2-5): EAGVTQFPSHSVIEKGQTVTLRCDPISGHDNLYWYRRVMGKEIKFLLHFVKESKQDESGMPNNRFLAERTGGTYSTLKVQPAELEDSGVYFCASSSRGQIQETQYFGPGTRLLVL.

The J gene is TRBJ2-2, the V gene TRBV5-6; the match to TRBD2 covers 10 bases. Germline V gene sequence: CDR1 SGHDT, CDR2 YYEEEE. The CDR3 length is 17 residues. The J segment lost 0 bases and the V segment lost 1 base, leaving 3 bases of the junction unmatched. CDR3 sequence (DNA): TGTGCCAGCAGCTTGATCGGACTAGCGGCGAACACCGGGGAGCTGTTTTTT. It specifies CASSLIGLAANTGELFF.

The CDR3 nucleotides read TGCAGTGCTAGAGATTGGGGGGACAAAGGAGATACGCAGTATTTT. Its protein is CSARDWGDKGDTQYF. V gene TRBV20-1 combines with J gene TRBJ2-3, with D perhaps assigned TRBD1 or TRBD2 (6 bases each). From germline, CDR1 is DFQATT and CDR2 SNEGSKA (reference sequence). The CDR3 length is 15 residues. Between the trimmed V and J ends, which lost 0 bases and 5 bases, there was a span of 15 bases.

This chain joins TRBV20-1 and TRBJ1-4; unclear D gene. V was pared by 5 bases and J by 3 bases, with 7 bases between. Germline V gene data show CDR1 as DFQATT and CDR2 as SNEGSKA (reference sequence). The length of the CDR3 is 12 residues. The CDR3 DNA follows: TGCAGTGCTGCAGAGGCTAATGAAAAACTGTTTTTT. It specifies CSAAEANEKLFF.

This clonotype was detected many times. V gene TRBV28 combines with J gene TRBJ2-3; no clear D gene. The CDR3 is made up of 12 amino acids. Germline V gives CDR1 MDHEN, CDR2 SYDVKM. V dropped 7 bases and J dropped 1 base, with 6 bases sitting between them. The CDR3 loop is CASNRGTDTQYF. CDR3 bases: TGTGCCAGCAATCGCGGCACAGATACGCAGTATTTT.

This clonotype was detected ten times or more. The chain carries TRBV7-8 and TRBJ2-3, with TRBD2 as a possible D gene (6 bases). The V gene lost 8 bases and the J gene lost 1 base, with 16 bases spanning the gap. Germline-derived CDR1 and CDR2 are SGHVS and FQNEAQ. The CDR3 is 15 amino acids. The CDR3 spells CASSERVIRTDTQYF. DNA for the CDR3: TGTGCCAGCTCTGAGCGGGTTATACGCACAGATACGCAGTATTTT.

This clonotype was observed at least ten times. V usage is TRBV11-2 and J usage is TRBJ2-3; 9 bases map to TRBD2. After removal of 0 bases from V and 4 bases from J, the junction contained 2 bases not matched to a gene. Germline CDR1 and CDR2: SGHAT and FQNNGV. This CDR3 spans 15 amino acids. This chain's CDR3 is CASSLEGGRADTQYF. The CDR3 coding sequence is TGTGCCAGCAGCTTAGAGGGCGGGAGGGCAGATACGCAGTATTTT.

J is TRBJ1-4 and V is TRBV20-1, with D possibly matching TRBD1 (6 bases). With 1 base removed from V and 7 bases from J, the gap between germline ends came to 13 bases. The CDR3 consists of 14 residues. The germline V gene has CDR1 DFQATT and CDR2 SNEGSKA (reference sequence). Written as DNA, the CDR3 is TGCAGTGCTAGAGGGGATGCCAGGGGTGAAAAACTGTTTTTT. Its translation: CSARGDARGEKLFF.

This clonotype was counted ten times or more. The gene calls are TRBV12-5 and TRBJ2-5, with a weak D call TRBD1 (6 bases). The V end was cut by 4 bases, the J end by 4 bases, with 22 bases between. Germline V gene sequence: CDR1 LGHNT, CDR2 FRNRAP. The CDR3 loop spans 17 amino acids. The CDR3 here is CASGSTLEGTRRETQYF. The CDR3 DNA reads as TGTGCTAGTGGTTCTACCCTCGAAGGGACAAGAAGAGAGACCCAGTACTTC. The entire variable domain, with the rest obtained from reference TRBV12-5 and TRBJ2-5, is as follows: DARVTQTPRHKVTEMGQEVTMRCQPILGHNTVFWYRQTMMQGLELLAYFRNRAPLDDSGMPKDRFSAEMPDATLATLKIQPSEPRDSAVYFCASGSTLEGTRRETQYFGPGTRLLVL.

V is TRBV4-3 and J is TRBJ2-7; TRBD1 matches at 10 bases. J gave up 4 bases and V 3 bases, and 9 bases lay outside the gene matches. This CDR3 spans 16 amino acids. Germline CDR1 and CDR2: LGHNA and YSLEER. The CDR3: CASSHQPGQGTYEQYF. For the CDR3, the DNA is TGCGCCAGCAGCCACCAACCGGGACAGGGGACATACGAGCAGTACTTC.

This clonotype was observed at least ten times. The V gene is TRBV2, the J gene TRBJ2-5; 11 bases agree with TRBD1. CDR3 size: 17 residues. Germline V gene sequence: CDR1 SNHLY, CDR2 FYNNEI. The junction had 13 bases not matched to a gene; V was cut back by 5 bases and J by 5 bases. The CDR3, as DNA: TGTGCCAGCAGTACGACGACCGGGACAGGGGGACGGGAGACCCAGTACTTC. Protein product: CASSTTTGTGGRETQYF.

The table lists this clonotype with many counts. The rearrangement joins TRBV7-9 to TRBJ2-7; 8 positions match TRBD1. The length of the CDR3 is 13 residues. V was pared by 5 bases and J by 5 bases, with 5 bases of the junction left unmatched. Germline CDR1 and CDR2: SEHNR and FQNEAQ (reference sequence). CDR3: CASSQDRADEQYF. CDR3 bases: TGTGCCAGCAGCCAGGACAGGGCGGACGAGCAGTACTTC.

This clonotype occurred many times. V is TRBV29-1 and J is TRBJ1-1, with D unclear. In germline, CDR1 is SQVTM, CDR2 ANQGSEA. The CDR3 has 13 amino acids. V gave up 4 bases and J gave up 0 bases, with 9 bases separating them. The DNA of the CDR3 is TGCAGCGTTGCGAAGGATTTGAACACTGAAGCTTTCTTT. Translation gives CSVAKDLNTEAFF.

This clonotype was seen many times. V and J are TRBV6-1 and TRBJ2-7; tentatively, D is TRBD2 (5 bases). This CDR3 is 13 amino acids long. Deletions cut 8 bases from V and 6 bases from J, with 17 bases between. In germline, CDR1 is MNHNS, CDR2 SASEGT. CDR3 loop: CASQSTRGSEQYF. CDR3 DNA: TGTGCCAGCCAAAGCACTCGGGGTTCCGAGCAGTACTTC.

CDR3 region: CASSLFGRDRGNYGYTF. The CDR3 region has the DNA TGTGCCAGCAGTTTATTCGGCCGGGACAGGGGAAACTATGGCTACACCTTC. This chain uses TRBV27 with TRBJ1-2, with TRBD1 identical over 10 bases. Germline CDR1 MNHEY, CDR2 SMNVEV (reference sequence). The CDR3 runs 17 residues. Trimming cost V 1 base and J 2 bases; bases outside gene matches: 7.

In this sample, this clonotype turned up a few times. The gene calls are TRBV19 and TRBJ2-5, with D maybe TRBD1 (5 bases). Trimming removed 5 bases at V and 5 bases at J, with 21 bases between. The germline V gene encodes CDR1 LNHDA and CDR2 SQIVND (reference sequence). CDR3 length: 16 amino acids. This CDR3 is CASSPSPNRRWETQYF. Written as DNA, the CDR3 is TGTGCCAGTAGTCCCAGCCCTAACAGGCGGTGGGAGACCCAGTACTTC.

Many counts were recorded for this clonotype. V gene TRBV7-8 combines with J gene TRBJ2-7; D gene uncertain. The CDR3 runs 13 residues. Germline V gene sequence: CDR1 SGHVS, CDR2 FQNEAQ. V lost 3 bases and J 5 bases, leaving 11 bases between the germline ends. This CDR3 is CASSFPGTNEQYF. CDR3 in DNA: TGTGCCAGCAGCTTCCCCGGTACGAACGAGCAGTACTTC. The full variable domain, rest sourced from reference TRBV7-8 and TRBJ2-7, is GAGVSQSPRYKVAKRGQDVALRCDPISGHVSLFWYQQALGQGPEFLTYFQNEAQLDKSGLPSDRFFAERPEGSVSTLKIQRTQQEDSAVYLCASSFPGTNEQYFGPGTRLTVT.

The table lists this clonotype with a few counts. The chain couples TRBV4-1 to TRBJ2-3, with 10 bases lining up with TRBD2. The junction had 7 bases not matched to a gene; V was cut back by 1 base and J by 3 bases. This CDR3 is 17 amino acids long. Germline CDR1 reads MGHRA; CDR2 reads YSYEKL. CDR3: CASSQAPSGSVTDTQYF. As DNA, the CDR3 is TGCGCCAGCAGCCAAGCTCCTAGCGGGAGTGTAACAGATACGCAGTATTTT.

This clonotype came up many times. V and J are TRBV20-1 and TRBJ2-7; D gene ambiguous. V lost 1 base and J 0 bases, leaving 7 bases between the germline ends. There are 13 residues in the CDR3. Looked up from germline, CDR1 is DFQATT and CDR2 is SNEGSKA (reference sequence). The CDR3: CSARGDTSYEQYF. DNA for the CDR3: TGCAGTGCTAGAGGCGACACCTCCTACGAGCAGTACTTC.

In this sample, this clonotype turned up a few times. V is TRBV19 and J is TRBJ1-4; TRBD1 might be the D (6 bases). The germline CDR1 and CDR2 sequences are LNHDA and SQIVND (reference sequence). The CDR3 consists of 14 residues. V was clipped by 3 bases and J by 8 bases, with 13 bases between them. In DNA form, the CDR3 reads TGTGCCAGTAGTATGCGCAGGGGAGGCGAAAAACTGTTTTTT. It translates to CASSMRRGGEKLFF.

This clonotype was detected many times. This sequence joins TRBV28 and TRBJ2-6; maybe TRBD2 (6 bases). Trimming stripped 5 bases from V and 2 bases from J, with 13 bases between. CDR1 and CDR2 (germline): MDHEN, SYDVKM. CDR3 size: 16 residues. The CDR3 bases are TGTGCCAGCAGTCTCCCTCGGGGGACTGGGGCCAACGTCCTGACTTTC. Its protein product is CASSLPRGTGANVLTF. The full variable domain, completed using reference TRBV28 and TRBJ2-6, is DVKVTQSSRYLVKRTGEKVFLECVQDMDHENMFWYRQDPGLGLRLIYFSYDVKMKEKGDIPEGYSVSREKKERFSLILESASTNQTSMYLCASSLPRGTGANVLTFGAGSRLTVL.

At least ten counts were recorded for this clonotype. The gene calls are TRBV7-8 and TRBJ1-1, with 7 bases identical to TRBD1. From germline, CDR1 is SGHVS and CDR2 FQNEAQ. The CDR3 runs to 16 residues. After removal of 1 base from V and 2 bases from J, the junction contained 7 bases not matched to a gene. The DNA for the CDR3 is TGTGCCAGCAGCTTAGTCCTAGGGACAGAAAACACTGAAGCTTTCTTT. Translated, it gives CASSLVLGTENTEAFF.

This clonotype occurred many times. The chain uses TRBV25-1 and TRBJ2-3, with 9 bases identical to TRBD1. Unmatched junction bases numbered 10, after V lost 4 bases and J lost 2 bases. Germline loops: CDR1 MGHDK, CDR2 SYGVNS. CDR3 length equals 17 residues. The CDR3: CASSGWLTGGYTDTQYF. The CDR3 nucleotides read TGTGCCAGCAGTGGTTGGTTGACAGGGGGATACACAGATACGCAGTATTTT. The full variable domain, completed using reference TRBV25-1 and TRBJ2-3, is EADIYQTPRYLVIGTGKKITLECSQTMGHDKMYWYQQDPGMELHLIHYSYGVNSTEKGDLSSESTVSRIRTEHFPLTLESARPSHTSQYLCASSGWLTGGYTDTQYFGPGTRLTVL.

This chain links TRBV20-1 with TRBJ2-5; the D gene is possibly TRBD2 (6 bases). The V gene's germline CDR1 is DFQATT and CDR2 SNEGSKA (reference sequence). This CDR3 is built from 14 residues. The V gene lost 5 bases and the J gene lost 2 bases, with 15 bases spanning the gap. The CDR3 nucleotides read TGCAGTGCTCGACCGGGACTCTTACAAGAGACCCAGTACTTC. Translating it yields CSARPGLLQETQYF.

There are a few counts of this clonotype. The V gene is TRBV27, the J gene TRBJ1-2; D gene ambiguous. Germline V lookup: CDR1 MNHEY, CDR2 SMNVEV (reference sequence). The CDR3 is 16 amino acids. The V and J ends lost 0 bases and 5 bases respectively, with 16 bases between them. The CDR3 spells CASSLSSGVGKYGYTF. The CDR3 DNA reads TGTGCCAGCAGTTTATCCTCAGGCGTGGGGAAGTATGGCTACACCTTC.

As regards this clonotype: A single base separates this from a much larger clone, so it may be a read error. The chain couples TRBV20-1 to TRBJ2-7; TRBD2 might be the D (6 bases). V was clipped by 3 bases and J by 1 base, with 16 bases between them. The CDR3 is 15 amino acids. The germline CDR1 and CDR2 sequences are DFQATT and SNEGSKA (reference sequence). This CDR3 reads CSASARRERSYEQYF. In DNA, the CDR3 is TGCAGTGCTAGCGCCCGGAGGGAGCGATCCTACGAGCAGTACTTC.

This clonotype turned up a few times. Relative to the germline gene, one junction end is altered; a read error may explain this. The rearrangement joins TRBV4-1 to TRBJ1-4, with no clear D. CDR3 length: 16 residues. Germline CDR1 and CDR2: MGHRA and YSYEKL. This CDR3 reads CASSQDPWTPNEKLSF. The CDR3 nucleotides are TGCGCCAGCAGCCAAGATCCCTGGACGCCCAATGAAAAACTGTCTTTT.

This clonotype was counted a few times. The V gene is TRBV19, the J gene TRBJ2-1; 7 bases agree with TRBD2. CDR1 and CDR2 from the germline V gene are LNHDA and SQIVND (reference sequence). J was trimmed by 2 bases and V by 7 bases; bases with no gene match: 8. The CDR3 spans 15 residues. This CDR3 is CASKAGLAAYNEQFF. CDR3 nucleotide sequence: TGTGCCAGTAAGGCGGGCCTAGCGGCCTACAATGAGCAGTTCTTC.